The clone carrying this T cell receptor beta chain was counted a few times. Its antigen is unknown. The CDR3 covers 15 residues. The junction had 3 bases not matched to a gene; V was cut back by 2 bases and J by 4 bases. Germline CDR1 MGHRA, CDR2 YSYEKL. Primed by a sample-barcoded 5' primer and a J-beta primer mix, a second PCR proceeded for about 6 to 12 cycles. Every molecule of cDNA carried a tag from a template-switch adaptor with 12 random nucleotides. Using its own MiXCR run on the 5' RACE reads, TCRdb lists one record per CDR3 protein. Of 980,000 or so distinct CDR3 sequences in the sample, 40% to 60% were seen once. This entry comes from a study of blood T cells in healthy people across ages. Study outcomes and limitations: Measured against age, TCR beta diversity per million T cells decreased in a roughly linear manner.

The study recruited healthy Caucasian donors from Russia who were aged about 6 to 90. The V gene is TRBV4-1, the J gene TRBJ1-2; 11 positions agree with TRBD1. The sequenced sample consisted of blood. The TCR sequence derives from a man aged 25-45 years in good health. CDR3: CASSQRTGGSYGYTF. CDR3 sequence (DNA): TGCGCCAGCAGCCAAAGGACAGGGGGCTCCTATGGCTACACCTTC.